Below are 23 T cell receptor beta chains sequenced from a single sample in a study of patients and donors after allogeneic stem cell transplantation. TCRdb fed the RT-PCR reads into MiXCR, producing one record per CDR3 protein. Of a few hundred thousand distinct CDR3 sequences listed, roughly 14% were seen once; the top ten hold more than 9%. Sample: blood, either unsorted or a sorted T cell fraction (not recorded which). All receptors come from a human donor who was either an allogeneic HSCT recipient or a stem cell or donor lymphocyte infusion donor (not recorded which). It is not recorded whose cells these are; they may come from a transplant donor.

This clonotype was seen more than once but under ten times. The V gene is TRBV6-2 or TRBV6-3, the J gene TRBJ1-2; perhaps TRBD1 as D (5 bases). The CDR3 is 15 amino acids. The V end lost 8 bases, the J end lost 3 bases, and 19 bases lay between the germline ends. Germline V gives CDR1 MNHEY, CDR2 SVGEGT. The CDR3 sequence is CASRQTNQGHYGYTF. The CDR3 nucleotides read TGTGCCAGCCGACAGACTAACCAAGGACACTATGGCTACACCTTC.

In this sample, this clonotype turned up a few times. V is TRBV6-2 or TRBV6-3 and J is TRBJ1-2, with D uncertain. V was pared by 3 bases and J by 4 bases, with 15 bases between. Germline-derived CDR1 and CDR2 are MNHEY and SVGEGT. This CDR3 spans 15 amino acids. The CDR3 region is CASSYTQTETYGYTF. The CDR3 region has the DNA TGTGCCAGCAGTTATACCCAAACAGAGACCTATGGCTACACCTTC.

In this sample, this clonotype turned up many times. The V gene is TRBV29-1, the J gene TRBJ2-7; the D is unclear. The CDR3 length is 12 residues. From germline, CDR1 is SQVTM and CDR2 ANQGSEA. V gave up 1 base and J gave up 6 bases, with 10 bases separating them. CDR3 region: CSVEAVRGEQYF. In nucleotides, the CDR3 is TGCAGCGTTGAAGCAGTCCGAGGCGAGCAGTACTTC.

J is TRBJ2-3 and V is TRBV5-4; perhaps TRBD2 as D (5 bases). Germline CDR1 is SGHNT and CDR2 is YYREEE (reference sequence). The CDR3 contains 13 residues. Trimming shortened V by 5 bases and J by 6 bases, and 13 bases separated the two germline ends. The chain's CDR3 is CASRSGRGDTQYF. CDR3 coding DNA: TGTGCCAGCAGGTCTGGGAGAGGGGATACGCAGTATTTT.

The rearrangement uses TRBV30 and TRBJ1-5, with D tentatively TRBD1 (5 bases). The CDR3 sequence is 13 residues long. V dropped 0 bases and J dropped 7 bases, with 10 bases sitting between them. CDR1 and CDR2 (germline): GTSNPN, SVGIG (reference sequence). CDR3 region: CAWSVIQGQPQHF. In DNA form, the CDR3 reads TGTGCCTGGAGTGTAATTCAGGGCCAGCCCCAGCATTTT.

This clonotype has at least ten counts. This CDR3 is CASSLRTIGYEQYF. CDR3 coding DNA: TGTGCCAGCAGTCTCCGGACAATAGGGTACGAGCAGTACTTC. V and J are TRBV12-3 or TRBV12-4 and TRBJ2-7, with D maybe TRBD1 (5 bases). CDR3 length: 14 amino acids. The V end lost 5 bases, the J end lost 4 bases, and 15 bases lay between the germline ends.

The V gene is TRBV7-8, the J gene TRBJ2-7, with a possible D match to TRBD2 (5 bases). Deletions cut 5 bases from V and 6 bases from J, with 11 bases between. Germline CDR1 is SGHVS and CDR2 is FQNEAQ. The CDR3 is 12 amino acids. The CDR3 reads CASSLRRREQYF. The DNA of the CDR3 is TGTGCCAGCAGCCTCAGGAGGCGCGAGCAGTACTTC.

This clonotype was counted ten times or more. The V call is TRBV12-3 or TRBV12-4, the J call TRBJ1-4; TRBD1 agrees at 12 bases. This CDR3 has 16 amino acids. V shed 6 bases and J 10 bases; nucleotides not matched to a gene: 12. CDR3 DNA sequence: TGTGCCAGCAGGTTTACCGGGACAGGGGGCGCCTTAAAACTGTTTTTT. Residues: CASRFTGTGGALKLFF.

The V call is TRBV5-1, the J call TRBJ2-1; 8 nucleotides agree with TRBD2. Germline values: CDR1 SGHRS, CDR2 YFSETQ. The CDR3 has 16 residues. The junction had 8 bases not matched to a gene; V was cut back by 3 bases and J by 3 bases. CDR3 residues: CASSSAGGAIYNEQFF. The CDR3, as DNA: TGCGCCAGCAGCTCGGCCGGGGGGGCCATCTACAATGAGCAGTTCTTC.

This rearrangement joins TRBV6-1 to TRBJ1-1; the D gene is possibly TRBD1 (5 bases). Trimming took 5 bases from V and 1 from J, leaving 17 bases between them. Germline values: CDR1 MNHNS, CDR2 SASEGT. This CDR3 has 16 amino acids. CDR3 protein: CASSTFVWGANTEAFF. CDR3 nucleotides: TGTGCCAGCAGTACCTTTGTGTGGGGCGCGAACACTGAAGCTTTCTTT.

The chain recombines TRBV3-1 with TRBJ2-3, with a possible D match to TRBD1 (5 bases). The CDR3 extends over 15 amino acids. Trimming took off 0 bases at V and 3 bases at J, with 10 bases between the two ends. Looked up from germline, CDR1 is LGHDT and CDR2 is YNNKEL (reference sequence). CDR3 protein: CASSQDQGETDTQYF. DNA for the CDR3: TGTGCCAGCAGCCAAGATCAGGGCGAAACAGATACGCAGTATTTT.

The chain employs TRBV2 and TRBJ2-3, with 8 bases identical to TRBD2. V was pared by 6 bases and J by 4 bases, with 9 bases of the junction left unmatched. CDR3 length equals 15 residues. Germline V gene data show CDR1 as SNHLY and CDR2 as FYNNEI. The CDR3 DNA reads as TGTGCCAGCAGGCGGGAGGTGGGGGGCGCAGATACGCAGTATTTT. It codes for CASRREVGGADTQYF. Filled out from reference TRBV2 and TRBJ2-3, the complete variable domain reads EPEVTQTPSHQVTQMGQEVILRCVPISNHLYFYWYRQILGQKVEFLVSFYNNEISEKSEIFDDQFSVERPDGSNFTLKIRSTKLEDSAMYFCASRREVGGADTQYFGPGTRLTVL.

A few counts support this clonotype. V usage is TRBV4-1 and J usage is TRBJ2-2; 9 bases match TRBD2. The trim removed 1 base at V and 1 base at J, leaving 4 bases unmatched. CDR1 is MGHRA, CDR2 YSYEKL, per germline. The CDR3 has 17 residues. The CDR3 nucleotides are TGCGCCAGCAGCCAAGGGCTAGCGGGGTTGAACACCGGGGAGCTGTTTTTT. Translation gives CASSQGLAGLNTGELFF.

This clonotype has only a few counts. Germline is not matched at one junction end, which may reflect a read error. The chain couples TRBV7-6 to TRBJ2-6, with D perhaps TRBD1 (5 bases). This CDR3 is 13 amino acids long. The germline CDR1 and CDR2 sequences are SGHVS and FNYEAQ. The CDR3 spells CASSDSGANLLTF. In DNA form, the CDR3 reads TGTGCCAGCAGTGACTCTGGGGCCAACCTCCTGACTTTC.

The chain is built from TRBV5-1 and TRBJ1-3, with D unclear. Germline V gene sequence: CDR1 SGHRS, CDR2 YFSETQ. V lost 0 bases, J lost 0 bases, and 7 bases lay in between. The CDR3 sequence is 15 residues long. The CDR3 nucleotides read TGCGCCAGCAGCTTGGACACCTCCTCTGGAAACACCATATATTTT. Its translation is CASSLDTSSGNTIYF.

This clonotype was observed a handful of times. The rearrangement joins TRBV27 to TRBJ1-2; maybe TRBD1 (5 bases). From germline, CDR1 is MNHEY and CDR2 SMNVEV (reference sequence). Trimming stripped 5 bases from V and 4 bases from J, with 14 bases between. CDR3 size: 14 residues. CDR3 nucleotide sequence: TGTGCCAGCAGTCCCCAGGGTCCCCTCTATGGCTACACCTTC. Translation: CASSPQGPLYGYTF.

The chain couples TRBV6-1 to TRBJ2-3, with TRBD2 as a possible D gene (6 bases). This CDR3 spans 16 amino acids. The germline V gene encodes CDR1 MNHNS and CDR2 SASEGT. The germline V and J ends were trimmed by 1 base and 3 bases, with 14 bases remaining between them. This CDR3 reads CASSEGKRAVTDTQYF. For the CDR3, the DNA is TGTGCCAGCAGTGAAGGGAAGCGGGCGGTAACAGATACGCAGTATTTT.

The V and J genes are TRBV28 and TRBJ2-3; D might be TRBD2 (5 bases). Trimming left V 2 bases short and J 1 base short, with 7 bases between. The CDR3 extends over 14 amino acids. Germline lookup yields CDR1 MDHEN and CDR2 SYDVKM. CDR3 in DNA: TGTGCCAGCAGTTTAGACGGGGGCACAGATACGCAGTATTTT. It encodes CASSLDGGTDTQYF.

There are many counts of this clonotype. The rearrangement links TRBV25-1 to TRBJ2-1; D gene uncertain. The ends were cut back, 1 base at V and 1 base at J, with 11 bases in the middle. The germline CDR1 and CDR2 sequences are MGHDK and SYGVNS. This CDR3 is built from 16 residues. In DNA form, the CDR3 reads TGTGCCAGCAGTGAATTGAGTAGCAAGTCCTACAATGAGCAGTTCTTC. It codes for CASSELSSKSYNEQFF.

This clonotype was seen repeatedly, ten times or more. The V gene is TRBV5-1, the J gene TRBJ2-7, with 7 positions matching TRBD2. This CDR3 has 14 amino acids. CDR1 and CDR2 (germline): SGHRS, YFSETQ. Losses at the gene ends were 1 base for V and 3 bases for J; bases not matched to a gene: 4. CDR3 protein: CASSLPGTIYEQYF. The CDR3 nucleotides are TGCGCCAGCAGCTTGCCGGGGACTATCTACGAGCAGTACTTC.

This clonotype was observed many times. V gene TRBV20-1 combines with J gene TRBJ1-2; TRBD1 might be the D (5 bases). Trimming took off 1 base at V and 3 bases at J, with 15 bases between the two ends. The CDR3 runs to 15 residues. Germline-derived CDR1 and CDR2 are DFQATT and SNEGSKA (reference sequence). DNA of the CDR3: TGCAGTGCTAGAGCCCAGGGAGGACCTGACTATGGCTACACCTTC. This encodes CSARAQGGPDYGYTF.

This clonotype was detected ten times or more. The chain joins TRBV6-5 to TRBJ1-1; 7 bases align to TRBD1. J was trimmed by 6 bases and V by 2 bases; bases with no gene match: 6. This CDR3 region has 14 residues. CDR1 is MNHEY, CDR2 SVGAGI, per germline. Here the CDR3 DNA reads TGTGCCAGCAGTTACGGGACAGCAGATCCTGAAGCTTTCTTT. Its translation: CASSYGTADPEAFF.

J is TRBJ2-5 and V is TRBV20-1, with 14 bases identical to TRBD2. V dropped 4 bases and J dropped 5; count of bases not matched to a gene: 6. This CDR3 spans 15 amino acids. Germline values: CDR1 DFQATT, CDR2 SNEGSKA (reference sequence). The DNA for the CDR3 is TGCAGTGCTATACCGACTAGCGGGAGGGTTGAGACCCAGTACTTC. The encoded protein is CSAIPTSGRVETQYF.